This is a list of T cell receptor beta chains from one sample in a study of T cell responses to AZD1222 COVID-19 vaccine. Produced via immunoSEQ multiplex PCR; TCRdb's table is partial and in-frame only. The sample holds about 130,000 clones, 93% seen once. The material sequenced was peripheral blood, taken on day 0 of AZD1222 vaccination. These receptors were obtained from an adult in good health. Both conserved end residues are part of each CDR3. The order of the fields is V gene, D gene, CDR3 protein. A D gene is named only where the DNA matches it firmly.

V gene: TRBV5-1
D gene: -
CDR3 protein: CASSLAQGQDTEAFF

V gene: TRBV5-1
D gene: TRBD2
CDR3 protein: CASSLASGGINEQFF

V gene: TRBV4-2
D gene: -
CDR3 protein: CASSQGRQENEQFF

V gene: TRBV9
D gene: -
CDR3 protein: CASSPEGTHYGYTF

V gene: TRBV2
D gene: -
CDR3 protein: CASSGQSVNQPQHF

V gene: TRBV5-4
D gene: TRBD2
CDR3 protein: CASSARLAGGPTGEQFF

V gene: TRBV5-1
D gene: TRBD1
CDR3 protein: CASNFGTGVQETQYF

V gene: TRBV19
D gene: TRBD2
CDR3 protein: CASSIGGRAPLEQYF

V gene: TRBV6-1
D gene: -
CDR3 protein: CASRLRPSGTEAFF

V gene: TRBV7-9
D gene: TRBD1
CDR3 protein: CASSQTGSGYNEQFF

V gene: TRBV5-6
D gene: -
CDR3 protein: CASSGGPYGYTF

V gene: TRBV6-5
D gene: -
CDR3 protein: CASRAAAVAQYF

V gene: TRBV29-1
D gene: -
CDR3 protein: CSVDSTEAFF

V gene: TRBV19
D gene: TRBD1
CDR3 protein: CASSPGQGFIETQYF

V gene: TRBV7-2
D gene: TRBD2
CDR3 protein: CASSWTSFYEQYF

V gene: TRBV30
D gene: -
CDR3 protein: CAWCHSTDTQYF

V gene: TRBV28
D gene: -
CDR3 protein: CASSSLGDTMNTEAFF

V gene: TRBV5-6
D gene: TRBD1
CDR3 protein: CASSRGQGSSYNEQFF

V gene: TRBV6-5
D gene: TRBD1
CDR3 protein: CASGSSGGISYGYTF

V gene: TRBV5-1
D gene: TRBD2
CDR3 protein: CASSPRVAGNTGELFF

V gene: TRBV9
D gene: -
CDR3 protein: CASSVAQGTEAFF

V gene: TRBV7-9
D gene: TRBD1
CDR3 protein: CASSLDRGQFGYTF

V gene: TRBV9
D gene: TRBD1
CDR3 protein: CASSLDRVTSYEQYF

V gene: TRBV4-2
D gene: -
CDR3 protein: CASSQGLFYEQYF

V gene: TRBV5-1
D gene: -
CDR3 protein: CASSLALGRDHTEAFF

V gene: TRBV18
D gene: TRBD1
CDR3 protein: CASSPGRGQGQPQHF

V gene: TRBV6-5
D gene: -
CDR3 protein: CASSRTPDTEAFF